Here is one TCR beta chain with its context. Its antigen is unknown. These data come from a study of shared clonotypes between healthy human individuals. The overall study: CD4 naive and CD4 memory each took three plates per donor, while CD8 naive took two and CD8 memory one. Regarding the study as a whole: Several donors shared about 5% of their naive CD4 clonotypes.

Germline V gene sequence: CDR1 SGHAT, CDR2 FQNNGV. V lost 5 bases and J 1 base, leaving 11 bases between the germline ends. The CDR3 extends over 15 amino acids. Authors' processing steps: Owing to the provision of junction-only sequences devoid of quality scores by immunoSEQ, filtering differed. Assay: immunoSEQ multiplex PCR; the TCRdb copy retains only in-frame clones and omits some. V and J calls plus clone size are reproduced from that table; the DNA served to infer D and trimming. The sample lists 2,500,000 or so clones, around 90% seen once, with over 0.12% in the top ten. Splitting of CD4+ cells produced CD45RA+ naive and CD45RA-negative memory subsets.

The sequencing sample was made of naive CD4+ T cells sorted from blood. The subset here: CD45RA+ positively selected. This TCR came from a man younger than 35 in good health. The chain recombines TRBV11-2 with TRBJ2-2; D may be TRBD2 (5 bases). CDR3 loop: CASSPWAGNTGELFF. Here the CDR3 DNA reads TGTGCCAGCAGCCCATGGGCGGGGAACACCGGGGAGCTGTTTTTT.